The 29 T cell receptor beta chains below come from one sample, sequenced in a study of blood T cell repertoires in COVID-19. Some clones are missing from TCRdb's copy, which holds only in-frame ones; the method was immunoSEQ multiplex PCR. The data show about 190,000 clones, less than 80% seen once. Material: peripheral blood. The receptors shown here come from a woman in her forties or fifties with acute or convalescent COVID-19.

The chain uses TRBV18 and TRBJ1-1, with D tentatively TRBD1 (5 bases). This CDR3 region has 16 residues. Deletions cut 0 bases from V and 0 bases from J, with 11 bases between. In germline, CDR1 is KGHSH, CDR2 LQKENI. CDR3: CASSPPRGILNTEAFF. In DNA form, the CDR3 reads TGTGCCAGCTCACCACCAAGGGGAATCCTGAACACTGAAGCTTTCTTT.

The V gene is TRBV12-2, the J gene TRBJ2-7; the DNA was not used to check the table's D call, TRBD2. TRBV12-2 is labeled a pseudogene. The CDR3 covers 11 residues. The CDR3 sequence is CASRFEHEQYF. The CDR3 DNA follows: TGTGCAAGTCGCTTCGAGCACGAGCAGTACTTC.

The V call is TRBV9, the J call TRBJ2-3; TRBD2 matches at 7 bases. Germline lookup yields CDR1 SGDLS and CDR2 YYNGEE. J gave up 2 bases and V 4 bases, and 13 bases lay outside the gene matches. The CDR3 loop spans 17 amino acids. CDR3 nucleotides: TGTGCCAGCAGCCCAGACGGGGGGACCTTCAACACAGATACGCAGTATTTT. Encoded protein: CASSPDGGTFNTDTQYF.

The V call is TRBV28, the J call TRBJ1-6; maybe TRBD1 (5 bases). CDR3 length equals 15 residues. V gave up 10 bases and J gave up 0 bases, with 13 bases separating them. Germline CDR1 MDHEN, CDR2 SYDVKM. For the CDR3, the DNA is TGTGCCACTCGGGGGGTGGACTCCTATAATTCACCCCTCCACTTT. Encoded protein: CATRGVDSYNSPLHF.

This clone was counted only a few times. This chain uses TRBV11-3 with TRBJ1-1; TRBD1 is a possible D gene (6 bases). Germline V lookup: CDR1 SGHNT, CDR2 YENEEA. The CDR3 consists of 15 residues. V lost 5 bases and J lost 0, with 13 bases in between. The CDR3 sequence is CASSPDSLMNTEAFF. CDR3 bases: TGTGCCAGCAGCCCGGACAGTTTAATGAACACTGAAGCTTTCTTT.

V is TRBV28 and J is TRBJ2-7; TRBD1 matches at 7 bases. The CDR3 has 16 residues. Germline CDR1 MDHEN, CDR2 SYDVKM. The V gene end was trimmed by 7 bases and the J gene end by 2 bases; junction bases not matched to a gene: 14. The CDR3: CASIKPRDSSTYEQYF. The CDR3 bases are TGTGCCAGCATCAAGCCACGGGACAGTTCCACCTACGAGCAGTACTTC.

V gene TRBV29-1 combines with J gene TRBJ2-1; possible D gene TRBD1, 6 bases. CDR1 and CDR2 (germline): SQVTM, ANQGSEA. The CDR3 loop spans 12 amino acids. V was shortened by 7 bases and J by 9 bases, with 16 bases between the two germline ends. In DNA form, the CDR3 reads TGCAGCGCCGAACAACAGGGCAGTGAGCAGTTCTTC. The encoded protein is CSAEQQGSEQFF.

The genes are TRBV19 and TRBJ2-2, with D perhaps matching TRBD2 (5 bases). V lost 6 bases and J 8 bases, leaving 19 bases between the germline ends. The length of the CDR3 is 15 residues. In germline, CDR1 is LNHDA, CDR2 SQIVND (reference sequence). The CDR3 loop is CASRLAVGGAGELFF. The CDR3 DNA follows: TGTGCCAGTAGATTGGCGGTCGGAGGTGCGGGGGAGCTGTTTTTT.

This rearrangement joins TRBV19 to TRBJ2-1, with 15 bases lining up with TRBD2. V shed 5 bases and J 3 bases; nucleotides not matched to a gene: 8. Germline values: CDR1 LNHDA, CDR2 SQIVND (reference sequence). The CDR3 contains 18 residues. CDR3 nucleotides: TGTGCCAGTAGTCCGGGACTAGCGGGGGGAACTGTCTACAATGAGCAGTTCTTC. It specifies CASSPGLAGGTVYNEQFF.

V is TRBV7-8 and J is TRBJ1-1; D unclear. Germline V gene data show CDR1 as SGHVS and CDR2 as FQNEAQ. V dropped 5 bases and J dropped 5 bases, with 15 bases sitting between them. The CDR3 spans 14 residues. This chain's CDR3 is CASSPHTRLTEAFF. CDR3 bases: TGTGCCAGCAGCCCACACACGCGACTAACTGAAGCTTTCTTT.

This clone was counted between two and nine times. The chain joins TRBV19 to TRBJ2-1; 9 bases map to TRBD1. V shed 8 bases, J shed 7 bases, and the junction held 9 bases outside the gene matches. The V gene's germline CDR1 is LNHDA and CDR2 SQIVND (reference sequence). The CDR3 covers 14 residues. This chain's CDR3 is CASGGQGGINEQFF. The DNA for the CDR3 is TGTGCCAGTGGGGGACAGGGAGGGATAAATGAGCAGTTCTTC.

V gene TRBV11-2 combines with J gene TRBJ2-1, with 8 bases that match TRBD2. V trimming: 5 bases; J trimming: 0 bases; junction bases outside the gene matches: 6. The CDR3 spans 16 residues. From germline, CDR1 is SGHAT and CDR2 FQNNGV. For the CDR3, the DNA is TGTGCCAGCAGCCTACAGGGACTAGGCTCCTACAATGAGCAGTTCTTC. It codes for CASSLQGLGSYNEQFF.

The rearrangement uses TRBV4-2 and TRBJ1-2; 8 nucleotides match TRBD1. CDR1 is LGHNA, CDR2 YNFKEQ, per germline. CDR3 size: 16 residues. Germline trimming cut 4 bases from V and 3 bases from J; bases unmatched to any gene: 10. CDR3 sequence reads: CASSPSQDRAHYGYTF. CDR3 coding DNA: TGTGCCAGCAGCCCCTCACAGGACAGGGCCCACTATGGCTACACCTTC.

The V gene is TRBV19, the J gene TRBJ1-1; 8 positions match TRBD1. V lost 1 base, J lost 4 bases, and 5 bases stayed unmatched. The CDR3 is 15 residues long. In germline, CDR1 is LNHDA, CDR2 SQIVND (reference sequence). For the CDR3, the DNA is TGTGCCAGTAGTATAGTTGGCAGGGGGCCCACTGAAGCTTTCTTT. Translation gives CASSIVGRGPTEAFF.

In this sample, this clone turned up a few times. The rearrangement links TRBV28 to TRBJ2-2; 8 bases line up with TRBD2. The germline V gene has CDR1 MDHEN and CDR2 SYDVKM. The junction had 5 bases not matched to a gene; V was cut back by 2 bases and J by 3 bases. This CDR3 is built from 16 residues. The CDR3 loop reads CASSLMAGGYTGELFF. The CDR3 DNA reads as TGTGCCAGCAGTTTAATGGCGGGGGGCTACACCGGGGAGCTGTTTTTT. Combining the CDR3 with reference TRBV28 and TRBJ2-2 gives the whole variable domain DVKVTQSSRYLVKRTGEKVFLECVQDMDHENMFWYRQDPGLGLRLIYFSYDVKMKEKGDIPEGYSVSREKKERFSLILESASTNQTSMYLCASSLMAGGYTGELFFGEGSRLTVL.

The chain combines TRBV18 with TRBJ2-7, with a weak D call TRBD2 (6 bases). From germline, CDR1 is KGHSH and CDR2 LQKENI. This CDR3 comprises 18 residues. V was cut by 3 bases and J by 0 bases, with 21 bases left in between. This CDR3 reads CASSPTSDTTRSSYEQYF. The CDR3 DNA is TGTGCCAGCTCACCGACTAGTGATACCACGCGGAGCTCCTACGAGCAGTACTTC.

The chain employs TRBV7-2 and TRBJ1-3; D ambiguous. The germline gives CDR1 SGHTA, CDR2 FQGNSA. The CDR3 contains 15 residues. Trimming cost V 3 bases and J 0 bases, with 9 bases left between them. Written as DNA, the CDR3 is TGTGCCAGCAGCTTCGACAAGAGCTCTGGAAACACCATATATTTT. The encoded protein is CASSFDKSSGNTIYF.

The CDR3 sequence: CASSIAPAAGRGRPLGGYTF. The CDR3 DNA reads TGTGCCAGTAGTATAGCTCCCGCCGCGGGCAGGGGGCGGCCCTTAGGAGGCTACACCTTC. V gene TRBV19 combines with J gene TRBJ1-2; 8 bases line up with TRBD1. This CDR3 is built from 20 residues. Losses at the gene ends were 1 base for V and 8 bases for J; bases not matched to a gene: 24. Germline values: CDR1 LNHDA, CDR2 SQIVND (reference sequence).

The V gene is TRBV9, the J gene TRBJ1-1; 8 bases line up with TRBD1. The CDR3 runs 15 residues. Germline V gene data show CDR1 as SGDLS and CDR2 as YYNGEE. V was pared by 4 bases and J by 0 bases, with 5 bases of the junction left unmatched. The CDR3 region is CASSSGQGVNTEAFF. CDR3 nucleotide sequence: TGTGCCAGCAGCTCCGGACAGGGCGTGAACACTGAAGCTTTCTTT.

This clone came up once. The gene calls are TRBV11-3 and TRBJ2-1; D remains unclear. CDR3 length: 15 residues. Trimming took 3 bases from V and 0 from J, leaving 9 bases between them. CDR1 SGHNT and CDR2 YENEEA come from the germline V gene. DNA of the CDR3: TGTGCCAGCAGCTTCACCCGGAGCTCCTACAATGAGCAGTTCTTC. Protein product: CASSFTRSSYNEQFF.

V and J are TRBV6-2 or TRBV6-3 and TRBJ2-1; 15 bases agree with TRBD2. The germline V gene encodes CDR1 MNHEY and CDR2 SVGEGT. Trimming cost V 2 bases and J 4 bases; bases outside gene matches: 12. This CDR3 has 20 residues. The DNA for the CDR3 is TGTGCCAGCAGTTACCCGGGACTAGCGGGAGGTTGGCCCCCTTACAATGAGCAGTTCTTC. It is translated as CASSYPGLAGGWPPYNEQFF.

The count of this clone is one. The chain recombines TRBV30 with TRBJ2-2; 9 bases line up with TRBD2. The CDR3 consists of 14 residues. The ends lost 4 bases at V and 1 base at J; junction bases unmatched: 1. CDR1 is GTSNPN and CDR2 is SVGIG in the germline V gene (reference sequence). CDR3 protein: CAWTSGMNTGELFF. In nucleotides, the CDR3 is TGTGCCTGGACTAGCGGGATGAACACCGGGGAGCTGTTTTTT.

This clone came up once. Written as DNA, the CDR3 is TGTGCTAGTGGTTCCGACAGGGTCCTAGATCTAGCCAAAAACATTCAGTACTTC. Its protein product is CASGSDRVLDLAKNIQYF. V and J are TRBV12-5 and TRBJ2-4; TRBD1 aligns across 7 bases. The CDR3 consists of 18 residues. The ends lost 4 bases at V and 0 bases at J; junction bases unmatched: 12. In germline, CDR1 is LGHNT, CDR2 FRNRAP.

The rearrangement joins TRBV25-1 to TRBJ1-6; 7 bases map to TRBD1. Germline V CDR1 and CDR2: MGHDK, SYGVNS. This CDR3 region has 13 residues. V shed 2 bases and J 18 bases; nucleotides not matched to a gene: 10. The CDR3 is CASSERGPSPNHF. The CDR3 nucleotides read TGTGCCAGCAGTGAAAGGGGGCCATCCCCAAACCACTTT.

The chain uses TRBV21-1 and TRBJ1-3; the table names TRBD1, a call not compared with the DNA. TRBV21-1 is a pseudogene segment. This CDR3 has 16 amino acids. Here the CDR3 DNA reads TGTGCCAGCAGAGGACAGGGGATCGGGGCTGGAAACACCATATATTTT. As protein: CASRGQGIGAGNTIYF.

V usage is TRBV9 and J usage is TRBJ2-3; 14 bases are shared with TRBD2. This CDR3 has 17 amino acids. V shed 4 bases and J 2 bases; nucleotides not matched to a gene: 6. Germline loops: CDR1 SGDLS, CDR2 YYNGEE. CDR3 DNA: TGTGCCAGCAGCCCTGGACTAGCGGGGGGCCACACAGATACGCAGTATTTT. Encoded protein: CASSPGLAGGHTDTQYF.

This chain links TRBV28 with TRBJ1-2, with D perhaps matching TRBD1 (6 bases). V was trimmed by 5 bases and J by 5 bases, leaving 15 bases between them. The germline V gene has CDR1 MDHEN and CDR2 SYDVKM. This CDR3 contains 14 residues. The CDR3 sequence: CASSPRTGFYGYTF. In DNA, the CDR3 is TGTGCCAGCAGTCCACGCACAGGGTTTTATGGCTACACCTTC.

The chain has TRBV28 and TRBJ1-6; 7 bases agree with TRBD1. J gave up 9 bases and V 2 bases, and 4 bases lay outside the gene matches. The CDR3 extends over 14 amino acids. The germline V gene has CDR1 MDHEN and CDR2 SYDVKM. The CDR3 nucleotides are TGTGCCAGCAGTTTAGATAACAGGGGTTCACCCCTCCACTTT. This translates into CASSLDNRGSPLHF.

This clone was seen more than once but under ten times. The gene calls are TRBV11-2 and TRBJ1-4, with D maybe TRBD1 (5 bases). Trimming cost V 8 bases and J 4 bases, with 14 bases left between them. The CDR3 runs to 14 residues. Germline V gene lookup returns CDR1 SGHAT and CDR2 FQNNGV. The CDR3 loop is CASSTGGINEKLFF. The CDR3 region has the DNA TGTGCCAGCTCTACGGGGGGGATTAATGAAAAACTGTTTTTT. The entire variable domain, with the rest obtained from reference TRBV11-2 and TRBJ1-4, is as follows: EAGVAQSPRYKIIEKRQSVAFWCNPISGHATLYWYQQILGQGPKLLIQFQNNGVVDDSQLPKDRFSAERLKGVDSTLKIQPAKLEDSAVYLCASSTGGINEKLFFGSGTQLSVL.